The clone carrying this T cell receptor (beta chain) showed up many times. Its antigen is undetermined. V was shortened by 2 bases and J by 9 bases, with 8 bases between the two germline ends. The CDR3 runs to 12 residues. Germline V gene lookup returns CDR1 SNHLY and CDR2 FYNNEI. The donors, healthy Caucasians from Russia, were aged roughly 6 to 90. The source of the sample is a study of blood T cells in healthy people across ages. Study findings and constraints: Long-lived donors carried more naive CD4+ cells and greater diversity than aged donors.

Combining a sample-barcoded 5' primer with a J-beta primer mix, a second PCR ran for roughly 7 to 12 cycles. Through a template-switch adaptor with 12 random nucleotides, each cDNA molecule received a tag. TCRdb passed the 5' RACE reads through MiXCR, listing each CDR3 protein once. Altogether about 690,000 distinct CDR3 sequences are present, less than 45% being singletons, with the ten largest covering approximately 29%. The V and J genes are TRBV2 and TRBJ2-4; D may be TRBD1 or TRBD2 (5 bases each). The TCR originated in an elderly man in good health. Material for sequencing was blood. DNA for the CDR3: TGTGCCAGCAGTGAACCCGGGGCCATTCAGTACTTC. Amino acids: CASSEPGAIQYF.